Shown below are 2 T cell receptor beta chains from a single sample sequenced in a study of blood T cell repertoires in COVID-19. Produced via immunoSEQ multiplex PCR; TCRdb's table is partial and in-frame only. The data contain more than 90,000 clones, 75% to 90% of them singletons. Sequencing was performed on peripheral blood. The receptors derive from an older man with acute or convalescent COVID-19.

The chain employs TRBV5-1 and TRBJ2-3; 11 positions match TRBD2. J lost 5 bases, V lost 3 bases, and 8 bases had no gene match. The CDR3 is made up of 16 amino acids. Germline assignment: CDR1 SGHRS and CDR2 YFSETQ. CDR3 sequence (DNA): TGCGCCAGCAGCTCGTTAATAGCGGGAGGGTTAGATACGCAGTATTTT. It yields the protein CASSSLIAGGLDTQYF.

The chain has TRBV6-5 and TRBJ1-5, with a weak D call TRBD1 (6 bases). CDR1 MNHEY and CDR2 SVGAGI come from the germline V gene. V was clipped by 7 bases and J by 7 bases, with 14 bases between them. There are 13 residues in the CDR3. CDR3: CASKKGVGQPQHF. CDR3 in DNA: TGTGCCAGCAAGAAGGGGGTGGGACAGCCCCAGCATTTT.